The T cell receptor (beta chain) described here comes from a study of T cells in Graves' hyperthyroidism and ophthalmopathy (dated by TCRdb to the late 2010s). With regard to the full study: Peripheral blood was collected at initial diagnosis, before any treatment. To identify distinguishing TCR V-J signatures, a discovery cohort of 100 or so patients was used, comprising 40 to 45 with Graves' ophthalmopathy and around 57 with stable Graves' hyperthyroidism. Prospective prediction of ophthalmopathy was tested in an independent validation cohort consisting of 18 hyperthyroidism patients and 15 to 17 patients who later progressed to ophthalmopathy. The roughly 91 discovery patients were randomly split 7:3 into training and test sets. The study also compared thyroid tissue and blood T-cell repertoires from several Graves' hyperthyroidism patients. Once sampling was done, hyperthyroidism patients were given methimazole at a starting dose of 30 mg daily, whereas ophthalmopathy patients were given high-dose intravenous methylprednisolone. The paper reports TCR Vbeta CDR3 sequencing of over 120 peripheral blood samples: 43 ophthalmopathy, about 75 hyperthyroidism and 17 progressor patients. What the study reported, not specific to this receptor: In validation, the model predicted progression to ophthalmopathy a median of approximately 6.3 months before onset, with about 71% sensitivity and about 72% specificity. No statistical method was used to set the sample size in advance, and investigators knew the group allocation. Ophthalmopathy was separated from stable hyperthyroidism by a 13 V-J signature model, with around 88% sensitivity and 81% to 82% specificity obtained in cross-validation and 80%/75% obtained in testing. Most expanded thyroid clonotypes (frequency above 0.001) were also detected in blood, a finding suggesting that blood repertoires may reflect thyroid immune responses.

Ophthalmopathy patients had moderately to severely active disease, with a Clinical Activity Score of 3 or more, a NOSPECS grade of 4 or more, and a disease duration of less than 3 months. Any patient with an uncontrolled infection, another autoimmune disease, pregnancy or lactation was excluded. Diagnoses were based on clinical symptoms, serum thyroxine and TRAb, thyroid ultrasound and orbital computed tomography. Ficoll-Paque density gradient centrifugation was used to isolate PBMCs from about 9.4 ml of fresh peripheral blood. Trizol reagent was used to extract total RNA, and RNA quality was then checked on an Agilent 2100 Bioanalyzer. TCR beta CDR3 regions were amplified from RNA transcripts. For the first round of RT-PCR on the TCR CDR3, the HTBI primer set was used together with the Qiagen OneStep RT-PCR kit. The libraries were constructed in a second round of multiplex PCR and then size-selected and purified. Sequencing of the libraries was done on an Illumina HiSeq2000 using paired-end 100 bp reads. The source study handled its data this way. SOAPnuke was used to process the raw data, removing reads that contained adapters or uncalled bases, had a mean Phred below 15, or lacked an exact match to the constant primer or identifier. COPE v1.2.5 was used to merge high-quality paired reads, and clonotypes were defined as unique nucleotide sequences. MiTCR v1.1 was used to align clonotypes to the IMGT TRBV, TRBD and TRBJ reference segments. Analysis was restricted to V-J combinations with a frequency above 0.0001, which covered roughly 99% of repertoires. The TCS score was defined as the ratio of F50 (clonal expansion) to E x V (chaos), calculated using BLOSUM62-based TCRdist between CDR3 peptides within each V-J. Welch's t-statistics and random forest reduced around 550 V-J features to roughly 13, which were used in a naive Bayes classifier (R e1071). The similarity between thyroid and blood repertoires was quantified using the Morisita-Horn index. In TCRdb, the public reads were trimmed at Q25 with fastp and aligned with MiXCR, with productive beta chains retained. All rows with the same CDR3 protein become a single entry with the most common DNA and genes. It is TCRdb's table, rather than the study itself, that gives the V and J calls and clone size. The sample table lists under 70,000 distinct CDR3 sequences, roughly 50% of them with a count of one. 2.5% to 3.5% of the sample goes to the ten largest clones.

The germline V gene gives CDR1 as ENHRY and CDR2 as SYGVKD. V is shortened by 7 bases, J by 2 bases, and the region joining them spans 21 bases. The CDR3 numbers 17 residues from cysteine through phenylalanine. The kept DNA is CDR3 alone, 51 bases in frame from the first base. In this sample, this clonotype turned up once. The target of this receptor is not known. Base-call qualities are not available, and no considerably larger clone is one nucleotide away. One read alone is weak evidence. The rearrangement combines TRBV10-3 with TRBJ2-1; TRBD2 is perhaps the D gene, given 6 matching bases. Specimen: blood. This receptor was obtained from a woman aged 60-70 years with Graves' ophthalmopathy. The DNA sequence reads TGTGCCATCACGGCCTGGAGTGGGAAGCGGGCCTACAATGAGCAGTTCTTC. This sequence encodes CAITAWSGKRAYNEQFF.